Below, one TCR beta chain is given with its context. These data belong to a study of T cells in Graves' hyperthyroidism and ophthalmopathy. Authors of the study amplified TCR beta CDR3 regions from RNA transcripts. First-round RT-PCR with HTBI primers amplified the TCR CDR3 region. TCRdb used MiXCR to reprocess the multiplex PCR reads, holding one entry per CDR3 protein. The top ten hold approximately 7% of the sample, which has a few hundred thousand distinct CDR3 sequences, around 16% seen once. V shed 6 bases, J shed 2 bases, and the junction held 9 bases outside the gene matches. The CDR3 is 17 residues long. CDR1 DFQATT and CDR2 SNEGSKA come from the germline V gene (reference sequence).

Specimen: blood. This chain uses TRBV20-1 with TRBJ2-1, with 14 nucleotides matching TRBD2. The clonotype comes from a young woman with Graves' hyperthyroidism. CDR3 DNA sequence: TGCAGTGCATCGGGACTAGCGGGAGTATCCACCTACAATGAGCAGTTCTTC. Amino acid sequence: CSASGLAGVSTYNEQFF.